This T cell receptor (beta chain) was retrieved from a study of PD-L1 blockade in urothelial cancer. Study-wide context: From 2014, patients received atezolizumab, given as 1,200 mg intravenously every 3 weeks. The study recovered a median of 141,255 T cells per blood sample.

Sample time point: peripheral blood 6 weeks after treatment start. The cohort comprised individuals with locally advanced or metastatic urothelial carcinoma. Findings and caveats of the study: Durable benefit accompanied greater 3-week expansion of tumor-associated blood clones.

Notes on this clone: Its antigen remains unidentified.

This table comes from immunoSEQ multiplex PCR, and its TCRdb copy is limited to in-frame clones, with some not included. The sample consists of 75,000 to 100,000 clones, approximately 87% of them appearing once. Sequencing was performed on PBMCs, taken around atezolizumab (anti-PD-L1) treatment. The receptor was isolated from a man between 65 and 85 years old with urothelial cancer.

The CDR3 here is CASSPAQAEGFNQPQHF. The CDR3 coding sequence is TGTGCCAGCAGCCCCGCACAAGCGGAGGGGTTCAATCAGCCCCAGCATTTT. The chain couples TRBV5-6 to TRBJ1-5; possibly TRBD1 for D (5 bases). The germline V and J ends were trimmed by 4 bases and 3 bases, with 20 bases remaining between them. Germline lookup yields CDR1 SGHDT and CDR2 YYEEEE. The length of the CDR3 is 17 residues.